This TCR beta chain was observed in a study of blood T cells in healthy people across ages. Points from the study as a whole: More naive CD4+ cells and higher diversity marked long-lived donors relative to aged donors.

As to this clonotype: Its antigen is unidentified.

It was with a sample-barcoded 5' primer and a J-beta primer mix that a second PCR of roughly 6 to 11 cycles was run. The template-switch adaptor was a 5' adaptor with 12 random nucleotides. It tagged each cDNA molecule. MiXCR, applied by TCRdb to the 5' RACE reads, yields one record per CDR3 protein. This sample has roughly 1.5 million distinct CDR3 sequences, with approximately 39% found just once. The total RNA that was extracted per sample amounted to at least 5 micrograms. This receptor was identified in a woman in her late teens or twenties in good health. The material sequenced was blood.

CDR3 loop: CAISPDRGIEAFF. CDR3 DNA sequence: TGTGCCATCAGTCCCGACAGGGGCATTGAAGCTTTCTTT. The chain joins TRBV10-3 to TRBJ1-1; 8 bases match TRBD1. CDR1 is ENHRY and CDR2 is SYGVKD in the germline V gene. V lost 5 bases to trimming and J lost 7 bases; unmatched junction nucleotides: 6. The CDR3 contains 13 residues.